This entry describes one T cell receptor (beta chain). Its antigen is unknown. The germline gives CDR1 SQVTM, CDR2 ANQGSEA. The trim removed 6 bases at V and 4 bases at J, leaving 12 bases unmatched. The CDR3 is made up of 17 amino acids. This specimen belongs to a study of regulatory T cells in long-lasting Graves disease. Investigators prepared the TCR beta libraries by applying iRepertoire HTBI primers and Arm-PCR of CDR3 regions. From the multiplex PCR reads, TCRdb called clonotypes with MiXCR, one entry per CDR3 protein. The table records 350,000 to 450,000 distinct CDR3 sequences, approximately 15% of them present only once. Time point reported: newly diagnosed GD, antithyroid drugs for less than 3 months. Scientists built the TCR library using RNA that was extracted from PBMCs. General study results and limits: Patients whose Graves' disease persisted exhibited lower TCR diversity than those newly diagnosed.

These same records also appear under a second study, on T cells in Graves' hyperthyroidism and ophthalmopathy.

The sequence was collected from a woman aged 30 to 39 with Graves disease. J is TRBJ2-3 and V is TRBV29-1, with 14 bases lining up with TRBD2. The source material was peripheral blood mononuclear cells (PBMCs), sampled at new diagnosis, from a patient treated with antithyroid drugs. The CDR3, as DNA: TGCAGCGTGATCCCGGGACTAGCGGGGGCTGAGTCAGATACGCAGTATTTT. Translated, it gives CSVIPGLAGAESDTQYF.